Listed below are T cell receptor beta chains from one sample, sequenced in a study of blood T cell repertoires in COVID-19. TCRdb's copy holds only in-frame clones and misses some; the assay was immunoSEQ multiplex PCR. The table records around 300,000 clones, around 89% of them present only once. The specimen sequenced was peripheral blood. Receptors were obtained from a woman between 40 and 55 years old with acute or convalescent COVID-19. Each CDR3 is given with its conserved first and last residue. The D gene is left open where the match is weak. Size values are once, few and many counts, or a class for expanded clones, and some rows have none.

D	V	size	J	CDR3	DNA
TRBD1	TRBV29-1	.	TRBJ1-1	CSVDITGGLDTEAFF	TGCAGCGTAGATATAACAGGGGGCTTGGACACTGAAGCTTTCTTT
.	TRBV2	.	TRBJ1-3	CASRPGYGNTIYF	TGTGCCAGCAGGCCAGGATATGGAAACACCATATATTTT
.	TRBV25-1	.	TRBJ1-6	CASSEYTALHF	TGTGCCAGCAGTGAATATACGGCCCTCCACTTT
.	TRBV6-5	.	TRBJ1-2	CASSYSRGAEGYTF	TGTGCCAGCAGTTACTCGCGGGGGGCGGAGGGCTACACCTTC
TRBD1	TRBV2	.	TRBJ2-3	CASRGQGTDTQYF	TGTGCCAGCCGAGGACAGGGAACAGATACGCAGTATTTT
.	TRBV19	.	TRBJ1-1	CASGVMNTEAFF	TGTGCCAGCGGGGTCATGAACACTGAAGCTTTCTTT
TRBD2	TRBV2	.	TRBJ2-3	CASKERGGLMDTDTQYF	TGTGCCAGCAAGGAGCGGGGGGGCCTAATGGACACAGATACGCAGTATTTT
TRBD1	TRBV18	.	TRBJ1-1	CASSPQTGATNTEAFF	TGTGCCAGCTCACCCCAGACAGGGGCGACGAACACTGAAGCTTTCTTT
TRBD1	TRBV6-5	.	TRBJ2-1	CASSYSSGTDNEQFF	TGTGCCAGCAGTTACTCGTCCGGGACAGACAATGAGCAGTTCTTC
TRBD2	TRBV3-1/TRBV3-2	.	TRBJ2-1	CASSKRTHGGSGNEQFF	TGTGCCAGCAGCAAGAGGACCCACGGGGGGTCGGGCAATGAGCAGTTCTTC
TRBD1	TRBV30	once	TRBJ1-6	CAWSRQGASPLHF	TGTGCCTGGTCAAGACAGGGGGCATCACCCCTCCACTTT
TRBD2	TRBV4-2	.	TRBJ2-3	CASSQLIAGGTDTQYF	TGTGCCAGCAGCCAACTTATAGCGGGGGGCACAGATACGCAGTATTTT
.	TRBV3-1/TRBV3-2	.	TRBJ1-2	CASSQGGTGNYGYTF	TGTGCCAGCAGCCAAGGCGGGACGGGCAACTATGGCTACACCTTC
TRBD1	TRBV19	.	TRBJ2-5	CASSTGQEETQYF	TGTGCCAGTAGTACGGGACAGGAGGAGACCCAGTACTTC
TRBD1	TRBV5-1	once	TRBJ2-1	CASRWDRGNEQFF	TGCGCCAGCAGGTGGGACAGGGGGAATGAGCAGTTCTTC
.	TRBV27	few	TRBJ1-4	CASSLSPSRGILFF	TGTGCCAGCAGTTTATCCCCATCACGGGGTATACTGTTTTTT
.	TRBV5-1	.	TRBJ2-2	CASSLRLARNTGELFF	TGCGCCAGCAGCTTGAGGCTAGCGAGGAACACCGGGGAGCTGTTTTTT
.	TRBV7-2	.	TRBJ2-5	CASSLLWTKTTWRETQYF	TGTGCCAGCAGCTTGTTGTGGACTAAGACCACGTGGAGGGAGACCCAGTACTTC
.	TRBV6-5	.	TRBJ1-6	CASHRSNSPLHF	TGTGCCAGCCATCGTAGCAATTCACCCCTCCACTTT
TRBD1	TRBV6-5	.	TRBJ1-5	CASKGAQGNQPQHF	TGTGCCAGCAAGGGGGCGCAGGGCAATCAGCCCCAGCATTTT
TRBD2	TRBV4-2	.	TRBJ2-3	CASSQGTSGVTDTQYF	TGTGCCAGCAGCCAAGGGACTAGCGGGGTCACAGATACGCAGTATTTT
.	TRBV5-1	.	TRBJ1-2	CASSLGGRTNYGYTF	TGCGCCAGCAGCTTGGGGGGCAGAACTAACTATGGCTACACCTTC
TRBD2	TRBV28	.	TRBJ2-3	CASSLIASGGAPDTQYF	TGTGCCAGCAGTTTAATCGCTAGCGGGGGGGCCCCAGATACGCAGTATTTT
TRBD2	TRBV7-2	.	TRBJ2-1	CASSLAPGLAGGRGRNEQFF	TGTGCCAGCAGCTTAGCCCCGGGACTAGCGGGGGGGAGGGGCAGGAATGAGCAGTTCTTC
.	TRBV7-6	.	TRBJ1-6	CASSLRGMASNSPLHF	TGTGCCAGCAGTCTACGGGGAATGGCGAGCAATTCACCCCTCCACTTT
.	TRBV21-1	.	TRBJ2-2	CASSKVATECRTGELFF	TGTGCCAGCAGCAAAGTAGCCACCGAATGCCGCACCGGGGAGCTGTTTTTT
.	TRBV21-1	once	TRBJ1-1	CASSGRGWRTEAFF	TGTGCCAGCAGCGGGAGGGGCTGGAGGACTGAAGCTTTCTTT
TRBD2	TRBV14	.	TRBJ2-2	CASSQEFFVTGLAIDTGELFF	TGTGCCAGCAGCCAAGAGTTCTTTGTGACGGGACTAGCTATAGACACCGGGGAGCTGTTTTTT
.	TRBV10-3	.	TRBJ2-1	CAISGNGDNEQFF	TGTGCCATCAGTGGGAACGGGGACAATGAGCAGTTCTTC
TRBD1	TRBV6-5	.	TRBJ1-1	CASIWTGETEAFF	TGTGCCAGCATCTGGACAGGGGAAACTGAAGCTTTCTTT
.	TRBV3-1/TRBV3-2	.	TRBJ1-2	CASSLRQLGYGYTF	TGTGCCAGCAGCCTTAGACAATTAGGCTATGGCTACACCTTC
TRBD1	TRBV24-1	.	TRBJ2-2	CATSDPRTGYTGELFF	TGTGCCACCAGTGACCCCCGGACAGGGTACACCGGGGAGCTGTTTTTT
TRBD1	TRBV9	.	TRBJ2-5	CASSFRTGKETQYF	TGTGCCAGCAGCTTCCGGACAGGAAAAGAGACCCAGTACTTC
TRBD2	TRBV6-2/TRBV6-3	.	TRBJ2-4	CASSWGGLTKGNIQYF	TGTGCCAGCAGTTGGGGGGGACTCACTAAAGGGAACATTCAGTACTTC
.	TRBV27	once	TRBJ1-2	CASSFSAGNYGYTF	TGTGCCAGCAGTTTTAGCGCGGGCAACTATGGCTACACCTTC
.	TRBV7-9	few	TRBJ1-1	CASSSYGLNNTEAFF	TGTGCCAGCAGCTCTTACGGGTTAAACAACACTGAAGCTTTCTTT